These 30 T cell receptor beta chains share one sample of origin, sequenced in a study of blood T cell repertoires in COVID-19. TCRdb's copy holds only in-frame clones and misses some; the assay was immunoSEQ multiplex PCR. The data contain 95,000 to 150,000 clones, 82% of them singletons. The sequenced material came from peripheral blood. The receptor set was obtained from a woman in her sixties or seventies with acute or convalescent COVID-19.

This clone has just one count. The chain is built from TRBV5-1 and TRBJ2-1; 11 bases match TRBD2. CDR3 length: 16 residues. The germline V gene has CDR1 SGHRS and CDR2 YFSETQ. The trim removed 4 bases at V and 2 bases at J, leaving 5 bases unmatched. This CDR3 is CASSLTSGGPYNEQFF. CDR3 DNA sequence: TGCGCCAGCAGCCTAACTAGCGGGGGTCCCTACAATGAGCAGTTCTTC.

This clone appeared a few times. CDR3 nucleotide sequence: TGTGCCAGCAGCGACGTAGCGGGGGGGAAAGATACGCAGTATTTT. Its protein is CASSDVAGGKDTQYF. V is TRBV5-4 and J is TRBJ2-3, with 11 bases fitting TRBD2. The CDR3 runs 15 residues. The V gene's germline CDR1 is SGHNT and CDR2 YYREEE (reference sequence). Trimming at V came to 4 bases and at J to 5 bases, leaving 6 bases not matched to a gene.

This rearrangement joins TRBV5-6 to TRBJ2-5, with 7 bases fitting TRBD2. V lost 0 bases, J lost 3 bases, and 11 bases stayed unmatched. Looked up from germline, CDR1 is SGHDT and CDR2 is YYEEEE. This CDR3 is 17 amino acids long. This chain's CDR3 is CASSLGGRDYYEETQYF. In DNA form, the CDR3 reads TGTGCCAGCAGCTTGGGGGGCCGGGACTACTACGAAGAGACCCAGTACTTC.

The chain links TRBV7-2 to TRBJ2-1; 9 nucleotides agree with TRBD2. V was pared by 5 bases and J by 10 bases, with 12 bases of the junction left unmatched. Germline V CDR1 and CDR2: SGHTA, FQGNSA. The CDR3 loop spans 15 amino acids. This chain's CDR3 is CASSPGGGGALEQFF. As DNA, the CDR3 is TGTGCCAGCAGCCCGGGAGGCGGGGGGGCCCTAGAGCAGTTCTTC.

The genes are TRBV11-2 and TRBJ1-1; no clear D. This CDR3 spans 13 amino acids. Trimming cost V 3 bases and J 1 base, with 6 bases left between them. Germline values: CDR1 SGHAT, CDR2 FQNNGV. CDR3: CASSFSENTEAFF. The CDR3 DNA reads as TGTGCCAGCAGCTTTTCAGAGAACACTGAAGCTTTCTTT.

This chain uses TRBV12-5 with TRBJ2-7, with 8 bases aligning to TRBD1. From germline, CDR1 is LGHNT and CDR2 FRNRAP. The CDR3 has 17 amino acids. V gave up 7 bases and J gave up 3 bases; unmatched junction bases: 17. The DNA for the CDR3 is TGTGCTAGTGCCGGGCACGGCAGGGGGCTTCAGTTCTACGAGCAGTACTTC. Encoded protein: CASAGHGRGLQFYEQYF.

CDR3 loop: CASTQGQNTDTQYF. Here the CDR3 DNA reads TGTGCCAGCACCCAAGGACAGAACACAGATACGCAGTATTTT. The chain employs TRBV11-3 and TRBJ2-3, with D possibly being TRBD1 (6 bases). Per the germline V gene, CDR1 is SGHNT and CDR2 is YENEEA. V was shortened by 7 bases and J by 2 bases, with 13 bases between the two germline ends. The length of the CDR3 is 14 residues.

The V gene is TRBV5-4, the J gene TRBJ1-1, with D tentatively TRBD1 (5 bases). The CDR3 totals 13 residues. Germline values: CDR1 SGHNT, CDR2 YYREEE (reference sequence). The germline V and J ends were trimmed by 4 bases and 1 base, with 8 bases remaining between them. Written as DNA, the CDR3 is TGTGCCAGCAGCCTGACAGCGAACACTGAAGCTTTCTTT. Protein sequence: CASSLTANTEAFF.

J is TRBJ1-5 and V is TRBV4-2; D ambiguous. Germline loops: CDR1 LGHNA, CDR2 YNFKEQ. This CDR3 is built from 15 residues. The V gene lost 0 bases and the J gene lost 4 bases, with 10 bases spanning the gap. The CDR3 DNA reads TGTGCCAGCAGCCAAGACTCCCCAACTAATCAGCCCCAGCATTTT. Protein sequence: CASSQDSPTNQPQHF.

This chain uses TRBV6-2 or TRBV6-3 with TRBJ2-3, with unresolved D. CDR3 length: 12 residues. V lost 4 bases and J lost 0, with 2 bases in between. From germline, CDR1 is MNHEY and CDR2 SVGEGT. The CDR3: CASSSSTDTQYF. CDR3 bases: TGTGCCAGCAGTTCAAGCACAGATACGCAGTATTTT.

The rearrangement links TRBV6-5 to TRBJ1-2; 7 nucleotides agree with TRBD1. J was trimmed by 5 bases and V by 8 bases; bases with no gene match: 5. The germline V gene encodes CDR1 MNHEY and CDR2 SVGAGI. CDR3 length equals 12 residues. CDR3 loop: CASGTEIYGYTF. CDR3 sequence (DNA): TGTGCCAGCGGGACAGAAATTTATGGCTACACCTTC.

The chain couples TRBV29-1 to TRBJ1-2; 9 bases line up with TRBD1. V shed 6 bases, J shed 5 bases, and the junction held 10 bases outside the gene matches. Looked up from germline, CDR1 is SQVTM and CDR2 is ANQGSEA. The CDR3 sequence is 14 residues long. In nucleotides, the CDR3 is TGCAGCGTACTCCAGGACAGGGGTGGTTATGGCTACACCTTC. It specifies CSVLQDRGGYGYTF.

The rearrangement links TRBV5-1 to TRBJ2-4, with TRBD2 identical over 7 bases. Germline V gives CDR1 SGHRS, CDR2 YFSETQ. The ends lost 1 base at V and 7 bases at J; junction bases unmatched: 14. This CDR3 has 17 residues. The chain's CDR3 is CASSLSLLASYGNIQYF. The DNA of the CDR3 is TGCGCCAGCAGCTTGTCGCTACTAGCGTCCTACGGGAACATTCAGTACTTC. Full variable domain (remainder filled in from reference TRBV5-1 and TRBJ2-4): KAGVTQTPRYLIKTRGQQVTLSCSPISGHRSVSWYQQTPGQGLQFLFEYFSETQRNKGNFPGRFSGRQFSNSRSEMNVSTLELGDSALYLCASSLSLLASYGNIQYFGAGTRLSVL.

This clone was counted only a few times. The V gene is TRBV19, the J gene TRBJ2-5; D is ambiguous. CDR3 size: 13 residues. Germline V gene lookup returns CDR1 LNHDA and CDR2 SQIVND (reference sequence). V was shortened by 0 bases and J by 2 bases, with 4 bases between the two germline ends. The CDR3 loop is CASSIDRQETQYF. The CDR3 coding sequence is TGTGCCAGTAGTATAGACAGACAAGAGACCCAGTACTTC.

The chain links TRBV18 to TRBJ2-3; 14 positions agree with TRBD2. The CDR3 sequence is 16 residues long. J gave up 1 base and V 6 bases, and 3 bases lay outside the gene matches. Germline values: CDR1 KGHSH, CDR2 LQKENI. CDR3 amino acids: CASSEGLAGGTDTQYF. The CDR3 coding sequence is TGTGCCAGCTCCGAGGGACTAGCGGGGGGCACAGATACGCAGTATTTT.

The genes are TRBV27 and TRBJ2-1, with D unclear. Germline CDR1 is MNHEY and CDR2 is SMNVEV (reference sequence). This CDR3 is built from 14 residues. Trimming stripped 6 bases from V and 3 bases from J, with 12 bases between. The CDR3 DNA sequence: TGTGCCAGCAGAGAAAGTGCGCTCTACAATGAGCAGTTCTTC. It codes for CASRESALYNEQFF.

The rearrangement links TRBV2 to TRBJ2-1, with D possibly TRBD2 on 7 matching bases. The CDR3 has 13 residues. Germline CDR1 SNHLY, CDR2 FYNNEI. The germline V and J ends were trimmed by 10 bases and 7 bases, with 17 bases remaining between them. The CDR3 sequence: CATEGGGKNEQFF. CDR3 DNA: TGTGCCACCGAGGGGGGGGGTAAAAATGAGCAGTTCTTC. Full variable domain (outside the CDR3, taken from reference TRBV2 and TRBJ2-1): EPEVTQTPSHQVTQMGQEVILRCVPISNHLYFYWYRQILGQKVEFLVSFYNNEISEKSEIFDDQFSVERPDGSNFTLKIRSTKLEDSAMYFCATEGGGKNEQFFGPGTRLTVL.

This sequence joins TRBV6-2 or TRBV6-3 and TRBJ1-1; D possibly corresponds to TRBD1 (5 bases). This CDR3 is built from 18 residues. The V and J ends lost 5 bases and 7 bases respectively, with 29 bases between them. Germline V gene data show CDR1 as MNHEY and CDR2 as SVGEGT. This CDR3 is CASSPGTRGGSKYLEAFF. As DNA, the CDR3 is TGTGCCAGCAGTCCCGGCACAAGGGGTGGTTCAAAGTATCTTGAAGCTTTCTTT.

The chain employs TRBV5-6 and TRBJ2-7; D not resolved. The CDR3 contains 16 residues. The germline V gene has CDR1 SGHDT and CDR2 YYEEEE. V lost 4 bases and J lost 0, with 17 bases in between. The CDR3 DNA reads TGTGCCAGCAGCCGCGCTTATGGTTTAAGCTCCTACGAGCAGTACTTC. Protein: CASSRAYGLSSYEQYF.

The chain employs TRBV5-1 and TRBJ2-6; a possible D gene is TRBD2 (6 bases). Germline V gives CDR1 SGHRS, CDR2 YFSETQ. The CDR3 extends over 17 amino acids. V was shortened by 0 bases and J by 2 bases, with 12 bases between the two germline ends. This CDR3 reads CASSLDWRGAGANVLTF. In nucleotides, the CDR3 is TGCGCCAGCAGCTTGGATTGGAGGGGCGCTGGGGCCAACGTCCTGACTTTC. Full variable domain (rest looked up from reference TRBV5-1 and TRBJ2-6): KAGVTQTPRYLIKTRGQQVTLSCSPISGHRSVSWYQQTPGQGLQFLFEYFSETQRNKGNFPGRFSGRQFSNSRSEMNVSTLELGDSALYLCASSLDWRGAGANVLTFGAGSRLTVL.

The chain combines TRBV5-1 with TRBJ1-2; a possible D gene is TRBD1 (6 bases). V lost 0 bases to trimming and J lost 8 bases, with 8 bases between them. Germline assignment: CDR1 SGHRS and CDR2 YFSETQ. This CDR3 contains 12 residues. CDR3 residues: CASSLDREGYTF. The CDR3 coding sequence is TGCGCCAGCAGCTTGGACAGGGAAGGCTACACCTTC.

The gene calls are TRBV2 and TRBJ1-6; TRBD1 agrees at 7 bases. The CDR3 runs to 15 residues. Losses at the gene ends were 4 bases for V and 10 bases for J; bases not matched to a gene: 10. Germline V gene data show CDR1 as SNHLY and CDR2 as FYNNEI. The CDR3 DNA sequence: TGTGCCAGCAGTGTCACAGGGGAAGGGCGATCACCCCTCCACTTT. Amino acids: CASSVTGEGRSPLHF. The full variable domain, with the rest looked up from reference TRBV2 and TRBJ1-6, is EPEVTQTPSHQVTQMGQEVILRCVPISNHLYFYWYRQILGQKVEFLVSFYNNEISEKSEIFDDQFSVERPDGSNFTLKIRSTKLEDSAMYFCASSVTGEGRSPLHFGNGTRLTVT.

This sequence joins TRBV18 and TRBJ1-2, with 7 bases fitting TRBD1. Germline CDR1 is KGHSH and CDR2 is LQKENI. There are 16 residues in the CDR3. After removal of 0 bases from V and 2 bases from J, the junction contained 6 bases not matched to a gene. CDR3 loop: CASSPPGLRGNYGYTF. The CDR3 region has the DNA TGTGCCAGCTCACCACCGGGCCTCAGGGGGAACTATGGCTACACCTTC.

The chain uses TRBV5-4 and TRBJ2-5; D possibly corresponds to TRBD2 (6 bases). V was pared by 0 bases and J by 2 bases, with 11 bases between. The CDR3 has 15 amino acids. Germline values: CDR1 SGHNT, CDR2 YYREEE (reference sequence). This chain's CDR3 is CASSLAGGTQETQYF. The DNA of the CDR3 is TGTGCCAGCAGCTTGGCTGGCGGGACTCAAGAGACCCAGTACTTC.

The V and J genes are TRBV6-2 or TRBV6-3 and TRBJ1-5, with D perhaps matching TRBD1 (5 bases). CDR3 length: 15 residues. Trimming cost V 3 bases and J 2 bases, with 11 bases left between them. Per the germline V gene, CDR1 is MNHEY and CDR2 is SVGEGT. The CDR3: CASSYGAEGNQPQHF. CDR3 coding DNA: TGTGCCAGCAGTTATGGGGCAGAGGGCAATCAGCCCCAGCATTTT.

This rearrangement joins TRBV24-1 to TRBJ2-5; weak D call: TRBD1 (6 bases). Germline V CDR1 and CDR2: KGHDR, SFDVKD. V lost 9 bases to trimming and J lost 1 base, with 14 bases between them. The CDR3 is 14 amino acids. The CDR3 DNA reads as TGTGCCACCGCCAGCAGGGGAACCCAAGAGACCCAGTACTTC. The encoded protein is CATASRGTQETQYF.

The chain has TRBV15 and TRBJ2-5; D may be TRBD2 (5 bases). The length of the CDR3 is 15 residues. CDR1 LNHNV and CDR2 YYDKDF come from the germline V gene (reference sequence). The V and J ends lost 7 bases and 5 bases respectively, with 20 bases between them. The CDR3 DNA reads as TGTGCCACCACCGTAAATGAGAGGGTGGTGGAGACCCAGTACTTC. It is translated as CATTVNERVVETQYF. Variable domain in full (rest from reference TRBV15 and TRBJ2-5): DAMVIQNPRYQVTQFGKPVTLSCSQTLNHNVMYWYQQKSSQAPKLLFHYYDKDFNNEADTPDNFQSRRPNTSFCFLDIRSPGLGDTAMYLCATTVNERVVETQYFGPGTRLLVL.

This sequence joins TRBV5-6 and TRBJ2-2, with D perhaps matching TRBD1 (6 bases). Trimming pared 2 bases from V and 0 bases from J, leaving 14 bases between. Germline CDR1 reads SGHDT; CDR2 reads YYEEEE. This CDR3 spans 17 amino acids. CDR3 residues: CASSFSVGASNTGELFF. The CDR3 coding sequence is TGTGCCAGCAGCTTTTCCGTGGGGGCCTCGAACACCGGGGAGCTGTTTTTT.

The chain joins TRBV4-3 to TRBJ2-1, with D unclear. Trimming took 0 bases from V and 0 from J, leaving 12 bases between them. The CDR3 contains 17 residues. The germline gives CDR1 LGHNA, CDR2 YSLEER. This CDR3 reads CASSQDVYPSSYNEQFF. For the CDR3, the DNA is TGCGCCAGCAGCCAAGATGTTTACCCTAGCTCCTACAATGAGCAGTTCTTC.

This clone was counted a single time. The chain carries TRBV5-4 and TRBJ1-3, with a weak D call TRBD1 (5 bases). CDR3 length: 17 residues. The germline V gene has CDR1 SGHNT and CDR2 YYREEE (reference sequence). Trimming left V 0 bases short and J 0 bases short, with 13 bases between. The CDR3 nucleotides are TGTGCCAGCAGCTTGGTAGGGGCAAGGGGCTCTGGAAACACCATATATTTT. Translating gives CASSLVGARGSGNTIYF.